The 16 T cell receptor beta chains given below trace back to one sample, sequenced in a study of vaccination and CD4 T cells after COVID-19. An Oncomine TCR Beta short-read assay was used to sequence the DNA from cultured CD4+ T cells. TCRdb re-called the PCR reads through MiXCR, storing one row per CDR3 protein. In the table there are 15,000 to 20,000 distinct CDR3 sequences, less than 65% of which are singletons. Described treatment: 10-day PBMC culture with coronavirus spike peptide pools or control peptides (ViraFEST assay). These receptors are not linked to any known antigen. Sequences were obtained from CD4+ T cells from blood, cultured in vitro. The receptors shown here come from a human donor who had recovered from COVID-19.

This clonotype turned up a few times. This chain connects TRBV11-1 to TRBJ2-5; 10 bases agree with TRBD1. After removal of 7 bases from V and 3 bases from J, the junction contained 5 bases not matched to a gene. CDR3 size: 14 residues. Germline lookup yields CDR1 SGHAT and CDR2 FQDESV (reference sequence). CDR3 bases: TGTGCCAGCAACTCGGGGACAGGGGAAGAGACCCAGTACTTC. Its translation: CASNSGTGEETQYF.

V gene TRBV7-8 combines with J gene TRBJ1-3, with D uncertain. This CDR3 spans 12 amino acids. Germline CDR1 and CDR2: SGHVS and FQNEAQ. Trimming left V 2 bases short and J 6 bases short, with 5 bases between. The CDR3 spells CASSLSQNTIYF. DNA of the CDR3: TGTGCCAGCAGCTTAAGCCAAAACACCATATATTTT.

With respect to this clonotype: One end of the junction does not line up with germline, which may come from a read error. Written as DNA, the CDR3 is TGCAGTGCTAACCCGGGCAGCGCCGTAGACCAGGAGACCCAGTACTTC. Residues: CSANPGSAVDQETQYF. The chain combines TRBV20-1 with TRBJ2-5; D uncertain. Germline loops: CDR1 DFQATT, CDR2 SNEGSKA (reference sequence). The CDR3 covers 16 residues.

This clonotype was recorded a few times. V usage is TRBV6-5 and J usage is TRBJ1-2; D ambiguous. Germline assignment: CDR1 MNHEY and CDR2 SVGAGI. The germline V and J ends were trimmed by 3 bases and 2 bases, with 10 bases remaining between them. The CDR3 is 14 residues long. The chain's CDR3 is CASSYSESNYGYTF. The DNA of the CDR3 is TGTGCCAGCAGTTATAGTGAGTCAAACTATGGCTACACCTTC.

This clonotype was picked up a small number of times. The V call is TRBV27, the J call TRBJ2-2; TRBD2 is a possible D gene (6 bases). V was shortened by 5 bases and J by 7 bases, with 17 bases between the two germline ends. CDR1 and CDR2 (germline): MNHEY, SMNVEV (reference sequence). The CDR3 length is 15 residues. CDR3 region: CASSPRRVEGGELFF. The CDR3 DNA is TGTGCCAGCAGTCCACGGCGGGTGGAGGGCGGGGAGCTGTTTTTT.

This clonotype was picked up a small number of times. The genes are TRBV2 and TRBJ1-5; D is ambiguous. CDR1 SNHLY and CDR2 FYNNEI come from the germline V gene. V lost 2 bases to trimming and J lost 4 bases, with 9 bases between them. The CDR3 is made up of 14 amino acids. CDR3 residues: CASSELSSNQPQHF. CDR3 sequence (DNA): TGTGCCAGCAGTGAATTGAGTTCTAATCAGCCCCAGCATTTT.

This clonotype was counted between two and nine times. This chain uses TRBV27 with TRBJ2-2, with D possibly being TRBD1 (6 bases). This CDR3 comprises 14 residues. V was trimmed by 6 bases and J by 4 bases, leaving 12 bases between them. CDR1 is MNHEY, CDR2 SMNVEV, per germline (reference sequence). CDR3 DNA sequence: TGTGCCAGCAGGCTCGGACAGACCACCGGGGAGCTGTTTTTT. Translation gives CASRLGQTTGELFF.

CDR3 protein: CATGTAQETQYF. The CDR3 coding sequence is TGTGCCACCGGGACAGCCCAAGAGACCCAGTACTTC. This chain uses TRBV24-1 with TRBJ2-5, with 7 bases lining up with TRBD1. V lost 9 bases to trimming and J lost 1 base; unmatched junction nucleotides: 1. The CDR3 is 12 amino acids. Germline CDR1 KGHDR, CDR2 SFDVKD.

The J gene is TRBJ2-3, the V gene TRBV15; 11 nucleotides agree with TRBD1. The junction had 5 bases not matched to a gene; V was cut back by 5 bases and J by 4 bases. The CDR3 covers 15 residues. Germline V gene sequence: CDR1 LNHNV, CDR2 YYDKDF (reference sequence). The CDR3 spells CATSPGTGGPDTQYF. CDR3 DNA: TGTGCCACCAGCCCGGGGACAGGGGGACCAGATACGCAGTATTTT.

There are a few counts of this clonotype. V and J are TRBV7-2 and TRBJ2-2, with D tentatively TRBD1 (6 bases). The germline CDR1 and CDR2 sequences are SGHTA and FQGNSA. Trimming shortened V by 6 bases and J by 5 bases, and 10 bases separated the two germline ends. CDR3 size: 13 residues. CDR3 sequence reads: CASRPTGTGELFF. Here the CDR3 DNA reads TGTGCCAGCAGACCTACAGGGACCGGGGAGCTGTTTTTT.

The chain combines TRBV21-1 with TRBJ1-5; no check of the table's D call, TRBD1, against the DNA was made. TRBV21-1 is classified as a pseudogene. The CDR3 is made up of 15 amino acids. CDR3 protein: CASSPPGTSGFPQHF. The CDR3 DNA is TGTGCCAGCAGCCCGCCCGGGACGTCTGGTTTTCCCCAGCATTTT.

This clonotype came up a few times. The CDR3 region is CASRTQGTYGYTF. The CDR3 DNA reads as TGTGCCAGCCGAACACAGGGAACCTATGGCTACACCTTC. V usage is TRBV5-6 and J usage is TRBJ1-2; perhaps TRBD1 as D (6 bases). The CDR3 length is 13 residues. Trimming pared 7 bases from V and 4 bases from J, leaving 14 bases between. Germline V CDR1 and CDR2: SGHDT, YYEEEE.

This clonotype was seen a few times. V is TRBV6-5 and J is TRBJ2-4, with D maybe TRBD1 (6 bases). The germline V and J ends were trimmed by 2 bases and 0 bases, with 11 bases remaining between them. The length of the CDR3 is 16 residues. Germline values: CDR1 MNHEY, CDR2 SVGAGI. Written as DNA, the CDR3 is TGTGCCAGCAGTTACCGACAGGAACTAGCCAAAAACATTCAGTACTTC. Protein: CASSYRQELAKNIQYF.

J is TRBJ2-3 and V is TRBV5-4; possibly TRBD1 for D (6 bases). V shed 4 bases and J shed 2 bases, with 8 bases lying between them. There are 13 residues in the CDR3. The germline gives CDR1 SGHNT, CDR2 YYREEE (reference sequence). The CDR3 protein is CASSKGHTDTQYF. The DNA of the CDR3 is TGTGCCAGCAGCAAGGGACACACAGATACGCAGTATTTT. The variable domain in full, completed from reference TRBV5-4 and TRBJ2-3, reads ETGVTQSPTHLIKTRGQQVTLRCSSQSGHNTVSWYQQALGQGPQFIFQYYREEENGRGNFPPRFSGLQFPNYSSELNVNALELDDSALYLCASSKGHTDTQYFGPGTRLTVL.

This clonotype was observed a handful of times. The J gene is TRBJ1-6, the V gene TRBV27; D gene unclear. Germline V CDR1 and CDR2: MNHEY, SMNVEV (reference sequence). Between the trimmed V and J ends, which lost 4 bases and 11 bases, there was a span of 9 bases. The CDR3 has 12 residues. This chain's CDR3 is CASSYGVTPLHF. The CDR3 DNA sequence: TGTGCCAGCAGTTATGGGGTGACACCCCTCCACTTT.

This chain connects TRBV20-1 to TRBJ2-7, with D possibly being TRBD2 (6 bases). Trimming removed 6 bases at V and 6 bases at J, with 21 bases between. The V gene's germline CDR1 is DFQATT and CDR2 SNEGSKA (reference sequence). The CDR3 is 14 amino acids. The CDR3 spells CSARTNFPFSEQYF. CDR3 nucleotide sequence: TGCAGTGCGAGGACTAACTTTCCCTTTTCCGAGCAGTACTTC.